A selection of T cell receptor beta chains follows, all from one sample in a study of cytomegalovirus exposure and HLA in healthy donors. Assay used: immunoSEQ multiplex PCR; TCRdb lists only in-frame clones, some missing. The sample holds about 180,000 clones, about three quarters seen once. Input material: PBMCs. These receptors were collected from a man aged 35 to 55 in good health and CMV-seronegative. Each CDR3 is given with its conserved first and last residue. A D gene is named only where the DNA matches it firmly. A row's size may be missing; if present it is once, few, many or a size class.

>once|TRBJ2-3|TRBV27|TRBD2
TGTGCCAGCAGTTTGGGACTAGCGGGAGTATCGACAGATACGCAGTATTTT
CASSLGLAGVSTDTQYF
>.|TRBJ1-3|TRBV6-5|.
TGTGCCAGCAGTTACGGTCATAGCCTCTCTGGAAACACCATATATTTT
CASSYGHSLSGNTIYF
>.|TRBJ2-3|TRBV30|TRBD2
TGTGCCTGGAGTAGGGGTGCGGGGAGGGTCACAGATACGCAGTATTTT
CAWSRGAGRVTDTQYF
>.|TRBJ2-5|TRBV7-2|TRBD1
TGTGCCAGCAGCCCACAGGGGGCTGAGACCCAGTACTTC
CASSPQGAETQYF
>.|TRBJ2-1|TRBV25-1|.
TGTGCCAGCAGTGAATATGCGGGAACATACAATGAGCAGTTCTTC
CASSEYAGTYNEQFF
>.|TRBJ2-1|TRBV7-6|TRBD2
TGTGCCAGCAGCTCCTTTCCCGTGGTAGCGGGGGCGGCGACTAACAATGAGCAGTTCTTC
CASSSFPVVAGAATNNEQFF
>.|TRBJ2-7|TRBV6-4|TRBD1
TGTGCCAGCATCGAATGCCGACAGGGGGCAACGAACCACGAGCAGTACTTC
CASIECRQGATNHEQYF
>.|TRBJ2-7|TRBV11-3|.
TGTGCCAGCAGCTTTGACAGTCCTTACTACGAGCAGTACTTC
CASSFDSPYYEQYF
>.|TRBJ1-1|TRBV11-3|TRBD1
TGTGCCAGCAGCCTGGGACAGATGAACACTGAAGCTTTCTTT
CASSLGQMNTEAFF
>few|TRBJ2-7|TRBV27|TRBD1
TGTGCCAGCAGTCAGACAAGACCTTACAGGGGCCACGAGCAGTACTTC
CASSQTRPYRGHEQYF
>.|TRBJ1-6|TRBV27|TRBD1
TGTGCCAGCAGCCTCCGGACAGGGTATAATTCACCCCTCCACTTT
CASSLRTGYNSPLHF
>.|TRBJ2-6|TRBV29-1|TRBD1
TGCAGCGTTGATATTCAGGGACAGGGGGCTGCCGGGGCCAACGTCCTGACTTTC
CSVDIQGQGAAGANVLTF
>once|TRBJ1-2|TRBV2|.
TGTGCCAGTACGAGGGGGATTTACAACACCATTAACTATGGCTACACCTTC
CASTRGIYNTINYGYTF
>.|TRBJ1-5|TRBV5-1|.
TGCGCCAGCAGCTTAGGTGACGGAGGCAATCAGCCCCAGCATTTT
CASSLGDGGNQPQHF
>.|TRBJ1-6|TRBV18|.
TGTGCCAGCTCACCAAGGACAGACTATAATTCACCCCTCCACTTT
CASSPRTDYNSPLHF
>.|TRBJ2-7|TRBV29-1|TRBD1
TGCAGCGTCGGCCAAGGGGGACAGGTAACCTACGAGCAGTACTTC
CSVGQGGQVTYEQYF
>few|TRBJ1-2|TRBV6-1|.
TGTGCCAGCTTAGAACAGGGAGCTGACTATGGCTACACCTTC
CASLEQGADYGYTF
>.|TRBJ2-3|TRBV15|.
TGTGCCACCAGCAGGGACCACCGGAGGTTGACAGATACGCAGTATTTT
CATSRDHRRLTDTQYF
>.|TRBJ2-1|TRBV6-4|TRBD2
TGTGCCAGCAGTGACTTAGCGGGAACGCACTACAATGAGCAGTTCTTC
CASSDLAGTHYNEQFF
>.|TRBJ2-1|TRBV4-1|TRBD1
TGCGCCAGCAGCCAGCCGGGACAGGGTATAGGGGGGCAGTTCTTC
CASSQPGQGIGGQFF
>few|TRBJ1-5|TRBV6-5|.
TGTGCCAGCAGTCCAGACACCAGCAATCAGCCCCAGCATTTT
CASSPDTSNQPQHF